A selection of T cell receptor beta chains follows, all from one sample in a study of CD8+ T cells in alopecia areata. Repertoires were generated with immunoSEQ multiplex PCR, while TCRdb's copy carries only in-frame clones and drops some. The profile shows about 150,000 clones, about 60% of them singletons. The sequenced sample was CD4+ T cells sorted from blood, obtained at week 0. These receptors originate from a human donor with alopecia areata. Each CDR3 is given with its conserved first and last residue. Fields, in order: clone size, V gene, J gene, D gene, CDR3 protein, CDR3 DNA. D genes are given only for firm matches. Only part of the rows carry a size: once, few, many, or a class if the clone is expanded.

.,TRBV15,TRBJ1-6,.,CATSRVRGGSPLHF,TGTGCCACCAGCAGAGTTAGGGGTGGTTCACCCCTCCACTTT
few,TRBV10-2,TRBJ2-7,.,CASSDQLTTSYEQYF,TGCGCCAGCAGTGATCAGCTAACCACCTCCTACGAGCAGTACTTC
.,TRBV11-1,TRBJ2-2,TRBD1,CASSLATGPTGELFF,TGTGCCAGCAGCTTAGCGACAGGGCCCACCGGGGAGCTGTTTTTT
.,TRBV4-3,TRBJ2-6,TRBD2,CASSQDGTTSGANVLTF,TGCGCCAGCAGCCAAGACGGGACTACCTCTGGGGCCAACGTCCTGACTTTC
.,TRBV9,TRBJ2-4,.,CASSVEGQTLAKNIQYF,TGTGCCAGCAGCGTAGAGGGCCAAACCCTAGCCAAAAACATTCAGTACTTC
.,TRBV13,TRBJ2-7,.,CASSSPSSEQYF,TGTGCCAGCAGCTCGCCGTCCTCCGAGCAGTACTTC
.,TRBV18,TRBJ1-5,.,CASSLLGDQPQHF,TGTGCCAGCTCACTCTTGGGGGATCAGCCCCAGCATTTT
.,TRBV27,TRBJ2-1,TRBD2,CASTKSGGGREQFF,TGTGCCAGCACGAAGTCGGGGGGGGGACGGGAGCAGTTCTTC
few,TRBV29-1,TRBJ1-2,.,CSVEASYTF,TGCAGCGTTGAGGCGAGCTACACCTTC
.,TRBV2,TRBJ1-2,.,CASSPAPRASGYTF,TGTGCCAGCAGCCCCGCCCCAAGGGCTAGTGGCTACACCTTC
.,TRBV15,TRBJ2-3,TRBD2,CATSKGLAVSTDTQYF,TGTGCCACCAGCAAAGGACTAGCGGTTAGCACAGATACGCAGTATTTT
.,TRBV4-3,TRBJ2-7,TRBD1,CASSRTGWSGEQYF,TGCGCCAGCAGCCGGACAGGGTGGTCGGGCGAGCAGTACTTC
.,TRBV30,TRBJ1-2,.,CAWSRGSNYGYTF,TGTGCCTGGAGTCGGGGCAGCAACTATGGCTACACCTTC
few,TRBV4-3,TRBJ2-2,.,CASSQVENTGELFF,TGCGCCAGCAGCCAAGTCGAGAACACCGGGGAGCTGTTTTTT
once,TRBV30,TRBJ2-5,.,CAWTRGTPETQYF,TGTGCCTGGACCAGGGGGACTCCAGAGACCCAGTACTTC
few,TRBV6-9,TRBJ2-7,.,CASTPGYEQYF,TGTGCCAGCACCCCGGGCTACGAGCAGTACTTC
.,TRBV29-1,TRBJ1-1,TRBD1,CSVSGTGGTEAFF,TGCAGCGTCTCCGGGACAGGAGGCACTGAAGCTTTCTTT
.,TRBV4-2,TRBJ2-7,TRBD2,CASSPRERGGKQYF,TGTGCCAGCAGCCCACGTGAGCGGGGGGGCAAGCAGTACTTC